This TCR beta chain was identified during a study of blood T cell repertoires in COVID-19. Study-wide background: There were acute and convalescent COVID-19 samples, and they came from the United States, Italy and Spain. PBMCs, B-cell-depleted T cells, or T cells provided the cDNA or gDNA that made up the material.

Per the original methods: Nucleated cell number was recorded as an estimate derived from reference gene primer amplification. Profiling relied on immunoSEQ multiplex PCR, and the TCRdb table lists in-frame clones only, not all of them. That table supplies the V and J calls and clone size; D and trimming were determined from the DNA. Among approximately 120,000 clones listed, roughly 88% were seen once. The ends lost 5 bases at V and 4 bases at J; junction bases unmatched: 7. The CDR3 length is 15 residues. Germline CDR1 and CDR2: SGHTA and FQGNSA. The V call is TRBV7-2, the J call TRBJ2-1; 8 bases are shared with TRBD2. The sequenced sample was peripheral blood. The sequence derives from a woman of 80 years or more with active or convalescent COVID-19. This CDR3 reads CASSPGLDHYNEQFF. CDR3 sequence (DNA): TGTGCCAGCAGCCCGGGACTAGATCATTACAATGAGCAGTTCTTC. Complete variable domain (other parts from reference TRBV7-2 and TRBJ2-1): GAGVSQSPSNKVTEKGKDVELRCDPISGHTALYWYRQSLGQGLEFLIYFQGNSAPDKSGLPSDRFSAERTGGSVSTLTIQRTQQEDSAVYLCASSPGLDHYNEQFFGPGTRLTVL.